This passage covers 22 T cell receptor beta chains from one sample sequenced in a study of blood T cell repertoires in COVID-19. Assay used: immunoSEQ multiplex PCR; TCRdb lists only in-frame clones, some missing. The sample has about 280,000 clones; about 86% are singletons. Source material: peripheral blood. The source is a woman in her 70s with COVID-19, enrolled during active disease.

The chain couples TRBV9 to TRBJ2-1; D is undetermined. The CDR3 covers 18 residues. Germline V gene data show CDR1 as SGDLS and CDR2 as YYNGEE. The ends were cut back, 1 base at V and 1 base at J, with 18 bases in the middle. The chain's CDR3 is CASSVSYVRTLSYNEQFF. The DNA for the CDR3 is TGTGCCAGCAGCGTATCGTATGTTCGTACACTATCCTACAATGAGCAGTTCTTC.

The V call is TRBV7-9, the J call TRBJ2-1; D may be TRBD2 (5 bases). The V end lost 7 bases, the J end lost 8 bases, and 15 bases lay between the germline ends. CDR1 is SEHNR and CDR2 is FQNEAQ in the germline V gene (reference sequence). CDR3 length: 13 residues. For the CDR3, the DNA is TGTGCCAGCACCTCCGGACTCGGCGATGAGCAGTTCTTC. It is translated as CASTSGLGDEQFF.

This sequence joins TRBV11-2 and TRBJ1-2, with a possible D match to TRBD1 (6 bases). The germline V gene encodes CDR1 SGHAT and CDR2 FQNNGV. The CDR3 sequence is 15 residues long. Trimming removed 0 bases at V and 8 bases at J, with 16 bases between. CDR3 sequence (DNA): TGTGCCAGCAGCTTAGATCTGGGCAGGGGACGGGGCTACACCTTC. As protein: CASSLDLGRGRGYTF. The full variable domain, its missing parts supplied by reference TRBV11-2 and TRBJ1-2, is EAGVAQSPRYKIIEKRQSVAFWCNPISGHATLYWYQQILGQGPKLLIQFQNNGVVDDSQLPKDRFSAERLKGVDSTLKIQPAKLEDSAVYLCASSLDLGRGRGYTFGSGTRLTVV.

The CDR3, as DNA: TGTGCCAGCAGTTACCGGGACTCTAATGAAAAACTGTTTTTT. It translates to CASSYRDSNEKLFF. This chain connects TRBV6-6 to TRBJ1-4, with D perhaps matching TRBD1 (5 bases). In germline, CDR1 is MNHNY, CDR2 SVGAGI (reference sequence). The ends were cut back, 2 bases at V and 3 bases at J, with 7 bases in the middle. CDR3 length: 14 residues.

This sequence joins TRBV7-3 and TRBJ1-3; TRBD1 matches at 8 bases. V was pared by 8 bases and J by 3 bases, with 6 bases of the junction left unmatched. In germline, CDR1 is SGHTA, CDR2 FQGTGA. This CDR3 is 14 amino acids long. The CDR3 bases are TGTGCCAGCGGTACAGGGGGAAGTGGAAACACCATATATTTT. This sequence encodes CASGTGGSGNTIYF.

This clone was detected a few times. The CDR3 coding sequence is TGTGCCAGCAGCTTGGTGGCAGGGGGCCTCTCCATGAACACTGAAGCTTTCTTT. As protein: CASSLVAGGLSMNTEAFF. This rearrangement joins TRBV5-5 to TRBJ1-1, with 8 bases lining up with TRBD1. CDR3 length: 18 amino acids. CDR1 is SGHKS and CDR2 is YYEKEE in the germline V gene (reference sequence). The V segment lost 0 bases and the J segment 0 bases; nucleotides outside the gene matches: 10.

This sequence joins TRBV10-2 and TRBJ1-2; no reliable D call. This CDR3 is built from 14 residues. V was pared by 4 bases and J by 4 bases, with 13 bases between. Germline assignment: CDR1 WSHSY and CDR2 SAAADI. CDR3: CASSVGVSSYGYTF. In DNA form, the CDR3 reads TGCGCCAGCAGTGTCGGGGTGTCGAGCTATGGCTACACCTTC.

The CDR3 is CASSFSGGLQETQYF. DNA for the CDR3: TGCGCCAGCAGCTTTTCTGGGGGCCTTCAAGAGACCCAGTACTTC. The chain uses TRBV5-1 and TRBJ2-5, with a weak D call TRBD1 (6 bases). CDR3 length: 15 amino acids. V was cut by 2 bases and J by 2 bases, with 13 bases left in between. Germline CDR1 reads SGHRS; CDR2 reads YFSETQ.

J is TRBJ1-2 and V is TRBV5-1; D possibly corresponds to TRBD1 (6 bases). This CDR3 spans 12 amino acids. CDR1 is SGHRS and CDR2 is YFSETQ in the germline V gene. Trimming left V 2 bases short and J 6 bases short, with 8 bases between. In DNA form, the CDR3 reads TGCGCCAGCAGCTTTACAGGGCATGGCTACACCTTC. Its protein product is CASSFTGHGYTF.

This chain uses TRBV7-3 with TRBJ2-2; TRBD2 matches 10 bases. Trimming removed 3 bases from V and 6 bases from J; junction bases left unmatched: 7. Per germline, CDR1 SGHTA and CDR2 FQGTGA. The CDR3 contains 16 residues. CDR3 loop: CASSFLAGGQAGELFF. The CDR3 bases are TGTGCCAGCAGCTTCTTAGCGGGGGGCCAAGCCGGGGAGCTGTTTTTT. The variable domain in full, completed from reference TRBV7-3 and TRBJ2-2, reads GAGVSQTPSNKVTEKGKYVELRCDPISGHTALYWYRQSLGQGPEFLIYFQGTGAADDSGLPNDRFFAVRPEGSVSTLKIQRTERGDSAVYLCASSFLAGGQAGELFFGEGSRLTVL.

This chain joins TRBV7-9 and TRBJ1-1; 9 nucleotides agree with TRBD1. This CDR3 is 14 amino acids long. With V trimmed by 8 bases and J by 5 bases, 9 bases remained unmatched. Germline V gene data show CDR1 as SEHNR and CDR2 as FQNEAQ (reference sequence). The CDR3 spells CASGGQGSGTEAFF. The CDR3 DNA sequence: TGTGCCAGCGGTGGACAGGGGAGTGGAACTGAAGCTTTCTTT.

V is TRBV21-1 and J is TRBJ2-2; the table's D call of TRBD1 was not tested on the DNA. TRBV21-1 is a listed pseudogene. CDR3 length: 17 residues. CDR3 sequence: CASCLLWTDTIGGELFF. The CDR3 bases are TGTGCCAGCTGTCTCCTTTGGACAGATACCATAGGCGGGGAGCTGTTTTTT.

The chain carries TRBV5-1 and TRBJ2-7; D is uncertain. Germline assignment: CDR1 SGHRS and CDR2 YFSETQ. This CDR3 contains 13 residues. V lost 0 bases and J 6 bases, leaving 10 bases between the germline ends. CDR3 amino acids: CASSLEVGSEQYF. CDR3 nucleotides: TGCGCCAGCAGCTTGGAGGTGGGCTCCGAGCAGTACTTC.

This chain uses TRBV19 with TRBJ1-3; 9 positions agree with TRBD1. The germline CDR1 and CDR2 sequences are LNHDA and SQIVND (reference sequence). The CDR3 has 17 residues. With V trimmed by 4 bases and J by 4 bases, 11 bases remained unmatched. The CDR3 sequence: CASSTFLQGASGNTIYF. CDR3 in DNA: TGTGCCAGTAGTACCTTCTTACAGGGGGCTTCAGGAAACACCATATATTTT.

The chain uses TRBV24-1 and TRBJ1-3; a possible D gene is TRBD1 (6 bases). Trimming stripped 3 bases from V and 4 bases from J, with 18 bases between. CDR3 length equals 17 residues. Germline V CDR1 and CDR2: KGHDR, SFDVKD. This chain's CDR3 is CATSDPKPGTQGNTIYF. The CDR3 DNA reads as TGTGCCACCAGTGATCCGAAACCCGGGACACAGGGAAACACCATATATTTT.

CDR3 protein: CASSLGGLSSGANVLTF. CDR3 in DNA: TGCGCCAGCAGCCTTGGAGGTTTAAGCTCTGGGGCCAACGTCCTGACTTTC. The gene calls are TRBV4-1 and TRBJ2-6; a possible D gene is TRBD2 (5 bases). The germline V gene has CDR1 MGHRA and CDR2 YSYEKL. With 4 bases removed from V and 0 bases from J, the gap between germline ends came to 13 bases. The CDR3 is 17 residues long.

The chain employs TRBV2 and TRBJ2-7; TRBD2 is a possible D gene (6 bases). V was pared by 7 bases and J by 3 bases, with 7 bases between. CDR3 size: 11 residues. From germline, CDR1 is SNHLY and CDR2 FYNNEI. The CDR3 is CASNGGYEQYF. The DNA of the CDR3 is TGTGCCAGCAACGGGGGCTACGAGCAGTACTTC. The full variable domain, completed using reference TRBV2 and TRBJ2-7, is EPEVTQTPSHQVTQMGQEVILRCVPISNHLYFYWYRQILGQKVEFLVSFYNNEISEKSEIFDDQFSVERPDGSNFTLKIRSTKLEDSAMYFCASNGGYEQYFGPGTRLTVT.

The table lists this clone with a count of one. This sequence joins TRBV10-2 and TRBJ1-1; no reliable D call. Trimming removed 0 bases at V and 5 bases at J, with 10 bases between. The CDR3 is 14 amino acids. Germline CDR1 reads WSHSY; CDR2 reads SAAADI. The CDR3: CASSESRGYTEAFF. For the CDR3, the DNA is TGCGCCAGCAGTGAGTCGCGAGGGTATACTGAAGCTTTCTTT.

The chain uses TRBV28 and TRBJ2-1, with 11 positions matching TRBD2. The CDR3 extends over 19 amino acids. Germline loops: CDR1 MDHEN, CDR2 SYDVKM. Trimming cost V 6 bases and J 0 bases; bases outside gene matches: 13. The CDR3 spells CASSSTTRLAGISYNEQFF. For the CDR3, the DNA is TGTGCCAGCAGCTCGACTACTAGACTAGCGGGGATCTCCTACAATGAGCAGTTCTTC.

This sequence joins TRBV5-1 and TRBJ1-5; a weak D match, TRBD1 (5 bases). CDR3 length equals 14 residues. The germline V gene has CDR1 SGHRS and CDR2 YFSETQ. Trimming removed 4 bases from V and 5 bases from J, with 13 bases in between. The CDR3 region has the DNA TGCGCCAGCAGCCCCACAGGTCTCGATCAGCCCCAGCATTTT. Its translation is CASSPTGLDQPQHF.

Here the CDR3 DNA reads TGTGCCATCCAGGGGGGAACAGATACGCAGTATTTT. This encodes CAIQGGTDTQYF. The chain couples TRBV10-3 to TRBJ2-3, with TRBD1 as a possible D gene (7 bases). V was trimmed by 8 bases and J by 3 bases, leaving 9 bases between them. Germline CDR1 reads ENHRY; CDR2 reads SYGVKD. The CDR3 is 12 amino acids.

V gene TRBV19 combines with J gene TRBJ2-2; 12 nucleotides agree with TRBD2. The germline V gene has CDR1 LNHDA and CDR2 SQIVND (reference sequence). The V segment lost 0 bases and the J segment 8 bases; nucleotides outside the gene matches: 7. The CDR3 consists of 17 residues. The CDR3 region is CASSIEGLAGGRGELFF. The CDR3 region has the DNA TGTGCCAGTAGTATAGAAGGCCTAGCGGGGGGGCGAGGGGAGCTGTTTTTT.